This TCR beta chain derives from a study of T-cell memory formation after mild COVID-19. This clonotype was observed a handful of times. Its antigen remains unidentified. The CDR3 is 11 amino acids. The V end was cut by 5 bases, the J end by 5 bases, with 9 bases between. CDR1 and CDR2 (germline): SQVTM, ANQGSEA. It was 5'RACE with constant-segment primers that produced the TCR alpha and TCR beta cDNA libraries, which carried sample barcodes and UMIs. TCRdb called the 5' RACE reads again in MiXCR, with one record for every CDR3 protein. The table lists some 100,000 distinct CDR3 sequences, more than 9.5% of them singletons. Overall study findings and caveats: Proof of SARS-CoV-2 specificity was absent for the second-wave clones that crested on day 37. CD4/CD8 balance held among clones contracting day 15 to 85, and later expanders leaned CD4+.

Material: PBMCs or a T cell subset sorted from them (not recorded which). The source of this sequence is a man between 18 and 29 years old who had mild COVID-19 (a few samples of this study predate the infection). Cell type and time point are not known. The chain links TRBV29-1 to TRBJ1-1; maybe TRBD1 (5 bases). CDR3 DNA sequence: TGCAGCGTTCACAGGATTACTGAAGCTTTCTTT. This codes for CSVHRITEAFF. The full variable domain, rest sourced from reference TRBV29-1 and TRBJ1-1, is SAVISQKPSRDICQRGTSLTIQCQVDSQVTMMFWYRQQPGQSLTLIATANQGSEATYESGFVIDKFPISRPNLTFSTLTVSNMSPEDSSIYLCSVHRITEAFFGQGTRLTVV.